This entry lists 17 T cell receptor beta chains sequenced from one sample in a study of graft-versus-host responses after intestinal transplantation. These receptors' targets are unknown. The assay was immunoSEQ multiplex PCR, and TCRdb's table has in-frame clones only and misses some. The sample lists 40,000 to 55,000 clones, around 95% seen once, with about 0.23% in the top ten. Sample: unstimulated CD8+ T cells sorted from spleen or lymph node cells, taken before transplant. The origin of the receptors is a human donor who was the organ donor for an intestinal transplant.

This rearrangement joins TRBV11-2 to TRBJ2-3; 8 bases are shared with TRBD1. Germline lookup yields CDR1 SGHAT and CDR2 FQNNGV. The CDR3 totals 17 residues. J lost 1 base, V lost 1 base, and 7 bases had no gene match. The CDR3 DNA sequence: TGTGCCAGCAGCTTAGGACCGACAGGGGTTGGCACAGATACGCAGTATTTT. Translation gives CASSLGPTGVGTDTQYF.

The V call is TRBV2, the J call TRBJ1-4; possibly TRBD1 for D (5 bases). With 7 bases removed from V and 6 bases from J, the gap between germline ends came to 18 bases. The CDR3 runs to 15 residues. CDR1 and CDR2 from the germline V gene are SNHLY and FYNNEI. The CDR3 DNA is TGTGCCAGCACCGACAGCTTCGAGGCGTATGAAAAACTGTTTTTT. Encoded protein: CASTDSFEAYEKLFF.

V gene TRBV5-4 combines with J gene TRBJ2-7; a weak D match, TRBD1 (6 bases). The length of the CDR3 is 17 residues. Germline V gene lookup returns CDR1 SGHNT and CDR2 YYREEE (reference sequence). Trimming took off 3 bases at V and 0 bases at J, with 19 bases between the two ends. This CDR3 is CASSSQGPAASSYEQYF. The CDR3 DNA is TGTGCCAGCAGCTCACAGGGTCCCGCCGCTAGCTCCTACGAGCAGTACTTC.

This clone was seen just once. CDR3 nucleotides: TGTGCCTGGAGTGTCTCCCGAGGGACTGAAGCTTTCTTT. Amino acid sequence: CAWSVSRGTEAFF. The chain employs TRBV30 and TRBJ1-1; the D is unclear. V lost 0 bases and J 5 bases, leaving 10 bases between the germline ends. From germline, CDR1 is GTSNPN and CDR2 SVGIG (reference sequence). This CDR3 comprises 13 residues.

The chain links TRBV4-3 to TRBJ1-2, with D possibly matching TRBD1 (5 bases). Germline V gene lookup returns CDR1 LGHNA and CDR2 YSLEER. V was cut by 3 bases and J by 1 base, with 15 bases left in between. The length of the CDR3 is 16 residues. CDR3 sequence reads: CASSQGLQMDNYGYTF. CDR3 bases: TGCGCCAGCAGCCAGGGACTCCAGATGGATAACTATGGCTACACCTTC.

The chain recombines TRBV7-9 with TRBJ1-1; the match to TRBD1 covers 10 bases. Losses at the gene ends were 1 base for V and 0 bases for J; bases not matched to a gene: 2. CDR3 size: 16 residues. Germline V CDR1 and CDR2: SEHNR, FQNEAQ (reference sequence). CDR3 amino acids: CASSLGGTGVNTEAFF. Written as DNA, the CDR3 is TGTGCCAGCAGCTTAGGAGGGACAGGGGTGAACACTGAAGCTTTCTTT.

The chain recombines TRBV6-4 with TRBJ2-6; TRBD2 might be the D (6 bases). The V gene lost 4 bases and the J gene lost 0 bases, with 13 bases spanning the gap. Germline CDR1 is MRHNA and CDR2 is SNTAGT. The CDR3 runs 17 residues. For the CDR3, the DNA is TGTGCCAGCAGTGCCGCGGGACTGTTCTCTGGGGCCAACGTCCTGACTTTC. Protein product: CASSAAGLFSGANVLTF.

The rearrangement joins TRBV4-1 to TRBJ2-7, with 12 positions matching TRBD1. The ends lost 3 bases at V and 4 bases at J; junction bases unmatched: 10. CDR1 MGHRA and CDR2 YSYEKL come from the germline V gene. The CDR3 has 17 residues. CDR3 DNA sequence: TGCGCCAGCAGCCACATGACCGGGACAGGGGGCCAATACGAGCAGTACTTC. Its protein is CASSHMTGTGGQYEQYF.

The V gene is TRBV13, the J gene TRBJ2-3; D gene uncertain. V lost 1 base and J 5 bases, leaving 10 bases between the germline ends. CDR1 is PRHDT, CDR2 FYEKMQ, per germline (reference sequence). There are 14 residues in the CDR3. CDR3 DNA sequence: TGTGCCAGCAGCTTAGATGAGGTCGGAGATACGCAGTATTTT. This sequence encodes CASSLDEVGDTQYF.

The J gene is TRBJ1-1, the V gene TRBV7-3; D is perhaps TRBD1 (5 bases). This CDR3 spans 16 amino acids. V was shortened by 5 bases and J by 4 bases, with 20 bases between the two germline ends. Germline V gene lookup returns CDR1 SGHTA and CDR2 FQGTGA. The chain's CDR3 is CASSPHATGEGTEAFF. As DNA, the CDR3 is TGTGCCAGCAGCCCTCATGCTACGGGGGAGGGCACTGAAGCTTTCTTT.

V gene TRBV28 combines with J gene TRBJ1-5; possible D gene TRBD1, 6 bases. The CDR3 is 17 residues long. The germline V gene encodes CDR1 MDHEN and CDR2 SYDVKM. V was pared by 5 bases and J by 5 bases, with 22 bases between. The CDR3 DNA reads as TGTGCCAGCAGTACCCGGACTACCCGAAGGGGGGATCAGCCCCAGCATTTT. Amino acid sequence: CASSTRTTRRGDQPQHF.

The chain links TRBV30 to TRBJ1-6; 7 nucleotides agree with TRBD1. Per germline, CDR1 GTSNPN and CDR2 SVGIG (reference sequence). With V trimmed by 4 bases and J by 6 bases, 0 bases remained unmatched. CDR3 length equals 12 residues. The CDR3 protein is CAWTGGNSPLHF. CDR3 nucleotide sequence: TGTGCCTGGACAGGGGGTAATTCACCCCTCCACTTT.

V is TRBV28 and J is TRBJ1-4, with a weak D call TRBD1 (5 bases). The CDR3 has 15 residues. Germline V CDR1 and CDR2: MDHEN, SYDVKM. The V and J ends lost 6 bases and 3 bases respectively, with 14 bases between them. DNA for the CDR3: TGTGCCAGCAGCACCCTAGGGGTGCCTAATGAAAAACTGTTTTTT. Protein: CASSTLGVPNEKLFF.

The CDR3 loop reads CASSFGGTGAFTEAFF. The CDR3 DNA follows: TGTGCCAGCAGCTTTGGGGGGACAGGGGCCTTCACTGAAGCTTTCTTT. The V and J genes are TRBV11-2 and TRBJ1-1; 10 nucleotides line up with TRBD1. CDR1 and CDR2 (germline): SGHAT, FQNNGV. With 3 bases clipped from V and 4 bases from J, the junction kept 8 bases outside the gene matches. The CDR3 length is 16 residues.

The chain recombines TRBV7-9 with TRBJ2-7, with 12 nucleotides matching TRBD1. Trimming at V came to 5 bases and at J to 8 bases, leaving 7 bases not matched to a gene. This CDR3 region has 14 residues. Germline values: CDR1 SEHNR, CDR2 FQNEAQ (reference sequence). CDR3 coding DNA: TGTGCCAGCAGCATACCGGGACAGGGGGCCAAGCAGTACTTC. Protein sequence: CASSIPGQGAKQYF.

The gene calls are TRBV7-2 and TRBJ2-7, with a weak D call TRBD1 (6 bases). Trimming shortened V by 1 base and J by 4 bases, and 11 bases separated the two germline ends. The CDR3 covers 14 residues. Germline CDR1 is SGHTA and CDR2 is FQGNSA. The CDR3 is CASSLGTAMYEQYF. In nucleotides, the CDR3 is TGTGCCAGCAGCTTAGGGACAGCGATGTACGAGCAGTACTTC.

The chain employs TRBV27 and TRBJ2-5; TRBD1 is a possible D gene (6 bases). The CDR3 spans 17 residues. The germline V gene encodes CDR1 MNHEY and CDR2 SMNVEV (reference sequence). V dropped 4 bases and J dropped 1 base, with 19 bases sitting between them. Written as DNA, the CDR3 is TGTGCCAGCAGTTCGCTACAGGGACCATCACTCCAAGAGACCCAGTACTTC. Translation: CASSSLQGPSLQETQYF.